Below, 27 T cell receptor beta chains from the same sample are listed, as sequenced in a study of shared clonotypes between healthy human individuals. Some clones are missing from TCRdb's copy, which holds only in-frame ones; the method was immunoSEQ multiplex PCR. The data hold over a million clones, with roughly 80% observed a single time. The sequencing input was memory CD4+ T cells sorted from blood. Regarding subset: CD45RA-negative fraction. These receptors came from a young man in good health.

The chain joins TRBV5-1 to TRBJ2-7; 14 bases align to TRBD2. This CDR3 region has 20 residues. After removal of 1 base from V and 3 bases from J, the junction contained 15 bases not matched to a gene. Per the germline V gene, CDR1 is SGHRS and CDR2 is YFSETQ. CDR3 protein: CASSLSETSGGANPYYEQYF. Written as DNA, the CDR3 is TGCGCCAGCAGCTTGAGCGAGACTAGCGGGGGGGCCAATCCGTACTACGAGCAGTACTTC.

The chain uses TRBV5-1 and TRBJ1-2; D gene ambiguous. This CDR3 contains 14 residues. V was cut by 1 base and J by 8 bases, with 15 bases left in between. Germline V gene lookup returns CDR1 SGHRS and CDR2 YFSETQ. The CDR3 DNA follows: TGCGCCAGCAGCTTGAACTTACCAGGAGGGGGCTACACCTTC. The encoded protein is CASSLNLPGGGYTF.

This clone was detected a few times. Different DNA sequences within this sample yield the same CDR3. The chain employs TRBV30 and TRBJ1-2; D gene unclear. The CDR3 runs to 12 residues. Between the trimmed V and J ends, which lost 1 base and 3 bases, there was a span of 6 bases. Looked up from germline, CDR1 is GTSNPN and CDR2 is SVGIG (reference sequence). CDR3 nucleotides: TGTGCCTGGAGTGAAAGAGACTATGGCTACACCTTC. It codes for CAWSERDYGYTF.

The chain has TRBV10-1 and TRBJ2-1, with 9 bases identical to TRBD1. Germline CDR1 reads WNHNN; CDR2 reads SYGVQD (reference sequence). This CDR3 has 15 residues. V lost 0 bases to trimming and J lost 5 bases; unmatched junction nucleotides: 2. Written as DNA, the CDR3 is TGCGCCAGCAGTGAGTCGGGGACAGGGAACAATGAGCAGTTCTTC. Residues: CASSESGTGNNEQFF.

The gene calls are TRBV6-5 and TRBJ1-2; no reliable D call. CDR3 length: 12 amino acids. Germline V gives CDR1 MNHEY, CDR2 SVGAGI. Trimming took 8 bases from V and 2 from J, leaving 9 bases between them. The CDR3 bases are TGTGCCAGCCACGGGAGGAACTATGGCTACACCTTC. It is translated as CASHGRNYGYTF.

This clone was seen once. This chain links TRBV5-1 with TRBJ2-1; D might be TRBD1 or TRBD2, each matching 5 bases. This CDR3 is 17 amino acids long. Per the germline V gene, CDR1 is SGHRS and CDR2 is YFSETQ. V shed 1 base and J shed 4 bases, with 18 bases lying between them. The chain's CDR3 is CASSLRGTGTTYNEQFF. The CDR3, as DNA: TGCGCCAGCAGCTTGAGGGGCACGGGAACCACGTACAATGAGCAGTTCTTC.

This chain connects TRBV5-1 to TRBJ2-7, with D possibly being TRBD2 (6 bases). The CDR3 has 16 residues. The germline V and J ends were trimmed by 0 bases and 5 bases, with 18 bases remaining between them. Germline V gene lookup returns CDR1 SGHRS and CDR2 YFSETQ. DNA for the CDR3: TGCGCCAGCAGCTTGGCCGGGAGAGGAGGCGACCACGAGCAGTACTTC. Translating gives CASSLAGRGGDHEQYF.

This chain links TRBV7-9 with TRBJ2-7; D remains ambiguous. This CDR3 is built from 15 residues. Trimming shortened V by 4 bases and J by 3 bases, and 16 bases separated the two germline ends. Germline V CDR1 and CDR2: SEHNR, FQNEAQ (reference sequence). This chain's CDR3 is CASSSRTPQNYEQYF. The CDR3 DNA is TGTGCCAGCAGCTCTCGGACCCCCCAAAACTACGAGCAGTACTTC.

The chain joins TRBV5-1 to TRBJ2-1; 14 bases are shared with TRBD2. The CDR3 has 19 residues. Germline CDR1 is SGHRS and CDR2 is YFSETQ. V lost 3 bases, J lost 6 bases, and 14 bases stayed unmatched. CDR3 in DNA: TGCGCCAGCAGCTCCGCAGAACGGACCGGGACTAGCGGGAGCAATGAGCAGTTCTTC. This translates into CASSSAERTGTSGSNEQFF.

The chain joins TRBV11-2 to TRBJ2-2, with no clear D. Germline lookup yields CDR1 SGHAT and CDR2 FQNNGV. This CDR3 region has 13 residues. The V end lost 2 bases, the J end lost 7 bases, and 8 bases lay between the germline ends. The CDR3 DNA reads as TGTGCCAGCAGCTTACAGGCCGGCGGGGAGCTGTTTTTT. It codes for CASSLQAGGELFF. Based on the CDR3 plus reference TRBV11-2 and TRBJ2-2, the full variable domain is EAGVAQSPRYKIIEKRQSVAFWCNPISGHATLYWYQQILGQGPKLLIQFQNNGVVDDSQLPKDRFSAERLKGVDSTLKIQPAKLEDSAVYLCASSLQAGGELFFGEGSRLTVL.

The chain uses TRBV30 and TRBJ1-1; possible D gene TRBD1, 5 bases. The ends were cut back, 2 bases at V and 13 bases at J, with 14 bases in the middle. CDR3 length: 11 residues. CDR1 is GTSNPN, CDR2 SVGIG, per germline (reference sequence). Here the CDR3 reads CAWSPQGYVFF. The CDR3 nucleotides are TGTGCCTGGAGTCCCCAGGGTTACGTTTTCTTT.

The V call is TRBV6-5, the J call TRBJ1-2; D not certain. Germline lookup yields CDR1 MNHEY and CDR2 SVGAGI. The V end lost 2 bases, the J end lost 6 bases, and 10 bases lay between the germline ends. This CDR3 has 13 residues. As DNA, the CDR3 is TGTGCCAGCAGTTACGAGGGAAGGCATGGCTACACCTTC. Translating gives CASSYEGRHGYTF.

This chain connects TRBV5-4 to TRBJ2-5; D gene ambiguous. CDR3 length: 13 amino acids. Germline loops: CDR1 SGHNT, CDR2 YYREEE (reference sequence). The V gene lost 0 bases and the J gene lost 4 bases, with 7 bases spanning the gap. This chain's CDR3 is CASSLDSGETQYF. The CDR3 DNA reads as TGTGCCAGCAGCTTGGACTCGGGAGAGACCCAGTACTTC.

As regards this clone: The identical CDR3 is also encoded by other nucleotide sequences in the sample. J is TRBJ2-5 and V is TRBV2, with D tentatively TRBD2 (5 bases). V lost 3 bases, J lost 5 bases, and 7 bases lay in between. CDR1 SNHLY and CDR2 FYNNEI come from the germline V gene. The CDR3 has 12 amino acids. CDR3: CASSDRGETQYF. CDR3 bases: TGTGCCAGCAGTGATCGCGGGGAGACCCAGTACTTC. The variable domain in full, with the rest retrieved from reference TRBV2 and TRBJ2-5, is EPEVTQTPSHQVTQMGQEVILRCVPISNHLYFYWYRQILGQKVEFLVSFYNNEISEKSEIFDDQFSVERPDGSNFTLKIRSTKLEDSAMYFCASSDRGETQYFGPGTRLLVL.

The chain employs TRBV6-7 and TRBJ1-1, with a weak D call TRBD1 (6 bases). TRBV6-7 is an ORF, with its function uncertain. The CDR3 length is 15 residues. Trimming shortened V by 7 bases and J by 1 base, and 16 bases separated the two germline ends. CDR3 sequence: CASTIYRDKNTEAFF. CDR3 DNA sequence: TGTGCCAGCACCATATACCGGGACAAGAACACTGAAGCTTTCTTT.

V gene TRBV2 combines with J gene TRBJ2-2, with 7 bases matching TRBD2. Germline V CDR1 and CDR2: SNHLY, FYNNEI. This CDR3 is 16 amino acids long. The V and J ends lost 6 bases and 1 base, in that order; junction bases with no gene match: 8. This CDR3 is CASSLRGGGNTGELFF. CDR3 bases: TGTGCCAGCAGCCTCCGGGGCGGGGGGAACACCGGGGAGCTGTTTTTT.

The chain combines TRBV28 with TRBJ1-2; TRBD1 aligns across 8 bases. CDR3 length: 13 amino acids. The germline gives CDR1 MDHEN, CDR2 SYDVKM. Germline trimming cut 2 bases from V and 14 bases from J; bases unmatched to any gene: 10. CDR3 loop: CASSLQDRVGETF. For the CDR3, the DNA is TGTGCCAGCAGTTTACAGGACAGGGTGGGGGAAACCTTC.

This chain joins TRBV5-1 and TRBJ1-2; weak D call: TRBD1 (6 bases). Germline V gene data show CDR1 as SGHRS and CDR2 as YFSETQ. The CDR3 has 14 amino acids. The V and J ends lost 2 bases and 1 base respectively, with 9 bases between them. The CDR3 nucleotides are TGCGCCAGCAGCTTAGGGACACTTAACTATGGCTACACCTTC. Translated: CASSLGTLNYGYTF.

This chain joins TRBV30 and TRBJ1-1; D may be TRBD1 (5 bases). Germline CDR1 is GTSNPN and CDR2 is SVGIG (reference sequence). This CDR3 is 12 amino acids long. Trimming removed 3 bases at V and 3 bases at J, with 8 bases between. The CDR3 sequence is CAWSREYTEAFF. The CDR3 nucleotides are TGTGCCTGGAGCAGGGAGTACACTGAAGCTTTCTTT.

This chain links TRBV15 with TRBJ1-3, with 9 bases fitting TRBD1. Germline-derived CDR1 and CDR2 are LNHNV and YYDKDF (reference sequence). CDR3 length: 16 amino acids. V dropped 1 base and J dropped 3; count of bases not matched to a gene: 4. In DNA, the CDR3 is TGTGCCACCAGCAGAGGGACAGGGGTCCGTGGAAACACCATATATTTT. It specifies CATSRGTGVRGNTIYF.

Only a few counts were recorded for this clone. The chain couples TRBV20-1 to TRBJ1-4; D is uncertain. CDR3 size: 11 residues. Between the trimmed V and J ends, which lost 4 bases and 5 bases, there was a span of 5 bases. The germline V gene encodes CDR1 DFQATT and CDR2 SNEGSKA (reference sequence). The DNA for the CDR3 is TGCAGTGCTACGTTCAATGAAAAACTGTTTTTT. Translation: CSATFNEKLFF.

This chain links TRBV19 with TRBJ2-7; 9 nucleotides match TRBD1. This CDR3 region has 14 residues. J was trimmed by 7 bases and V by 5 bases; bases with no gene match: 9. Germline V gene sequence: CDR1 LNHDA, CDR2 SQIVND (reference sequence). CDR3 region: CASSEDRGLPEQYF. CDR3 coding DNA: TGTGCCAGTAGTGAGGACAGGGGTCTTCCAGAGCAGTACTTC.

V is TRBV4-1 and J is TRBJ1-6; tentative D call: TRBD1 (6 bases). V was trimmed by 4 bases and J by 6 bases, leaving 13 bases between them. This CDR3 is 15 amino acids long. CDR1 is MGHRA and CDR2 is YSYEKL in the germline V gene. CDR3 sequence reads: CASSPPRTANSPLHF. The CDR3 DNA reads TGCGCCAGCAGCCCCCCAAGGACAGCTAATTCACCCCTCCACTTT.

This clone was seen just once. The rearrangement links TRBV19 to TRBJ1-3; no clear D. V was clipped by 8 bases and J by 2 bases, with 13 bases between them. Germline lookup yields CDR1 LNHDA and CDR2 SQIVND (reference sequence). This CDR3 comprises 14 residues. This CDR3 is CASGRPGTGNTIYF. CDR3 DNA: TGTGCCAGTGGGCGGCCGGGAACTGGAAACACCATATATTTT.

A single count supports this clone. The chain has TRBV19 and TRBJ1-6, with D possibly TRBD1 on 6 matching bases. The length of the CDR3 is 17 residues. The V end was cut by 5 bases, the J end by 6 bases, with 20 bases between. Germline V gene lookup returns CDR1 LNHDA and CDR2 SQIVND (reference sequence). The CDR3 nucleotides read TGTGCCAGTAGTGCTCCCGGGGGCGCCTACGGTAATTCACCCCTCCACTTT. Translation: CASSAPGGAYGNSPLHF. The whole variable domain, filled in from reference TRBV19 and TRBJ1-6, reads DGGITQSPKYLFRKEGQNVTLSCEQNLNHDAMYWYRQDPGQGLRLIYYSQIVNDFQKGDIAEGYSVSREKKESFPLTVTSAQKNPTAFYLCASSAPGGAYGNSPLHFGNGTRLTVT.

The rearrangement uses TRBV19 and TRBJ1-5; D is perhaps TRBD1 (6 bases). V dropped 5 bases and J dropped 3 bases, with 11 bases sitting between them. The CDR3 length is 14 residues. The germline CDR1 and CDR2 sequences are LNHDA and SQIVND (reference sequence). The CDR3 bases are TGTGCCAGTAGTGATACAGGGCTCAATCAGCCCCAGCATTTT. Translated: CASSDTGLNQPQHF.

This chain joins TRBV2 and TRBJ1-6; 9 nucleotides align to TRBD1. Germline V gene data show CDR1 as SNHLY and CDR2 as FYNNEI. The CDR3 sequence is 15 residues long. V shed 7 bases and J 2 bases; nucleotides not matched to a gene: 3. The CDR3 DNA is TGTGCCAGCACGACAGGGGGGACCTATAATTCACCCCTCCACTTT. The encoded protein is CASTTGGTYNSPLHF.